This TCR beta chain came from a study of T cell repertoires in cytomegalovirus infection. About the study: Matching HLA type, along with CMV infection, was indicated by public TCR beta signatures.

General study results and limits: Cumulated frequencies of public TCR beta families served to identify carriers of CMV plus the relevant HLA. Within the response measured ex vivo, HLA-C-restricted CMV-specific TCR beta clonotypes were dominant.

In TCRdb, the reads were re-called with MiXCR into one record per CDR3 protein. This sample yields 350,000 to 500,000 distinct CDR3 sequences, of which 31% are seen a single time; roughly an eighth belongs to the top ten. Germline V gene lookup returns CDR1 MGHDK and CDR2 SYGVNS. The ends were cut back, 6 bases at V and 7 bases at J, with 15 bases in the middle. The CDR3 is made up of 13 amino acids. This clonotype has just a few counts. Its antigen remains unknown. This chain links TRBV25-1 with TRBJ1-2; tentatively, D is TRBD1 (5 bases). The receptor comes from a human donor in good health (CMV status not recorded). Some clones in this sample may be carry-over from other donors' samples. The sample consisted of PBMCs. The CDR3 DNA is TGTGCCAGCAGCGTTCAGGGATTGGGTGGCTACACCTTC. Its translation is CASSVQGLGGYTF.